The clone carrying this T cell receptor (beta chain) was counted at least ten times. Its specificity is not known. Researchers tagged individual cDNA molecules with unique molecular identifiers. Using its own MiXCR run on the 5' RACE reads, TCRdb lists one record per CDR3 protein. The sample gives some 82,000 distinct CDR3 sequences, roughly 12% of which show up once; about 4.4% is in the top ten. These data belong to a study of early T cells in non-severe SARS-CoV-2 infection. As for the study in general: The input, bulk RNA from unsorted whole blood, was sequenced, and chains were unpaired.

General study points: Anti-spike CD8 responses were favored in VDJdb matching, and private and CD4 specificities were missed.

The sequence was obtained from an adult who was a healthcare worker with PCR-confirmed SARS-CoV-2 infection or an uninfected control (not recorded which). Material: whole blood, obtained at baseline.

The CDR3 spells CASRGSGTVNTGELFF. In DNA, the CDR3 is TGTGCCAGCAGAGGTTCCGGGACGGTGAACACCGGGGAGCTGTTTTTT. V gene TRBV7-9 combines with J gene TRBJ2-2; TRBD1 or TRBD2 may be the D gene (5 bases each). The CDR3 consists of 16 residues. V lost 6 bases and J lost 1, with 15 bases in between. Germline V gene sequence: CDR1 SEHNR, CDR2 FQNEAQ (reference sequence).